This paragraph covers one T cell receptor beta chain sequence. No conserved phenylalanine or tryptophan ends this CDR3, so it is likely a read error. TCRdb reanalysed the reads using MiXCR and keeps one entry per CDR3 protein. The table records around 310,000 distinct CDR3 sequences, roughly 15% of them present only once. Germline V gene lookup returns CDR1 MNHEY and CDR2 SVGEGT. CDR3 length equals 18 residues. Losses at the gene ends were 2 bases for V and 3 bases for J; bases not matched to a gene: 15. The data derive from a study of T cell repertoires in cytomegalovirus infection. This clonotype was sampled from a human donor in good health (CMV status not recorded). Some clones in this sample may be carry-over from other donors' samples. The chain joins TRBV6-2 or TRBV6-3 to TRBJ2-7; 8 bases align to TRBD2. Sequencing was carried out using PBMCs. The CDR3 coding sequence is TGTGCCAGCAGTTACGTATCGGGACTAGGAGTTTCCCACTACGAGCAGTACTAC. This codes for CASSYVSGLGVSHYEQYY.